This T cell receptor (beta chain) is drawn from a study of blood T cell repertoires in COVID-19. Study summary: Some COVID-19 samples were acute and others convalescent; all came from the United States, Italy and Spain. In each case, the material was cDNA or gDNA derived from T cells, B-cell-depleted T cells, or PBMCs.

The germline V gene has CDR1 SGHTS and CDR2 YDEGEE. The V gene end was trimmed by 0 bases and the J gene end by 9 bases; junction bases not matched to a gene: 7. This CDR3 has 14 residues. The method was immunoSEQ multiplex PCR; TCRdb's version includes in-frame clones alone and lacks a portion of them. The table shows about 130,000 clones, with more than 80% occurring only once. It was during active infection that Seattle patients were enrolled and then longitudinally followed. Source material: peripheral blood. The genes are TRBV5-8 and TRBJ1-1; 8 bases line up with TRBD1. The receptor's source is an elderly woman with COVID-19, enrolled during active disease. The CDR3 region is CASSLAQGGSQAFF. The CDR3 DNA reads as TGTGCCAGCAGCTTGGCACAGGGGGGGTCCCAAGCTTTCTTT.